These 22 T cell receptor beta chains originate from one sample sequenced in a study of blood T cell repertoires in COVID-19. Libraries were prepared by immunoSEQ multiplex PCR; TCRdb keeps only in-frame clonotypes and omits some of them. The sample shows over 110,000 clones, around 82% of them seen only once. Sequencing was done on a sample of PBMCs or T cells enriched from blood (not recorded which). These receptors were obtained from a man aged 50 or older in a cohort exposed to, infected with or recovered from COVID-19 (not recorded which).

This chain uses TRBV7-9 with TRBJ1-2; D gene uncertain. V was cut by 5 bases and J by 2 bases, with 18 bases left in between. Germline V lookup: CDR1 SEHNR, CDR2 FQNEAQ (reference sequence). The CDR3 spans 16 residues. CDR3 amino acids: CASSRYRQLQNYGYTF. Written as DNA, the CDR3 is TGTGCCAGCAGCCGCTATAGACAACTTCAGAACTATGGCTACACCTTC. Full variable domain (remainder filled in from reference TRBV7-9 and TRBJ1-2): DTGVSQNPRHKITKRGQNVTFRCDPISEHNRLYWYRQTLGQGPEFLTYFQNEAQLEKSRLLSDRFSAERPKGSFSTLEIQRTEQGDSAMYLCASSRYRQLQNYGYTFGSGTRLTVV.

The chain uses TRBV11-2 and TRBJ2-1, with D possibly being TRBD2 (7 bases). This CDR3 has 14 residues. V lost 4 bases and J 6 bases, leaving 13 bases between the germline ends. Per germline, CDR1 SGHAT and CDR2 FQNNGV. CDR3 nucleotides: TGTGCCAGCAGCTCAAGGGGGGGGCCCAATGAGCAGTTCTTC. This translates into CASSSRGGPNEQFF.

The genes are TRBV11-2 and TRBJ2-1, with 7 positions matching TRBD1. J was trimmed by 9 bases and V by 4 bases; bases with no gene match: 12. CDR1 SGHAT and CDR2 FQNNGV come from the germline V gene. The CDR3 is made up of 15 amino acids. The CDR3 DNA is TGTGCCAGCAGCTCCCACGGACAGGTTAGGGTTGAGCAGTTCTTC. The encoded protein is CASSSHGQVRVEQFF.

This clone was recorded once. The chain links TRBV2 to TRBJ1-1; perhaps TRBD1 as D (5 bases). Trimming shortened V by 8 bases and J by 1 base, and 14 bases separated the two germline ends. Germline-derived CDR1 and CDR2 are SNHLY and FYNNEI. This CDR3 comprises 14 residues. This CDR3 is CASADQGANTEAFF. The CDR3 DNA follows: TGTGCCAGCGCTGACCAGGGTGCGAACACTGAAGCTTTCTTT.

The chain couples TRBV5-5 to TRBJ1-3; D ambiguous. V lost 1 base and J 0 bases, leaving 8 bases between the germline ends. The CDR3 loop spans 15 amino acids. From germline, CDR1 is SGHKS and CDR2 YYEKEE (reference sequence). The CDR3 is CASSLYISSGNTIYF. The CDR3 DNA reads as TGTGCCAGCAGCTTGTATATTAGCTCTGGAAACACCATATATTTT.

This chain connects TRBV11-3 to TRBJ2-3; 8 bases fit TRBD2. The germline CDR1 and CDR2 sequences are SGHNT and YENEEA. This CDR3 is built from 16 residues. V shed 1 base, J shed 3 bases, and the junction held 6 bases outside the gene matches. Here the CDR3 reads CASSLGGGMSTDTQYF. The CDR3 bases are TGTGCCAGCAGCTTAGGCGGGGGGATGTCAACAGATACGCAGTATTTT.

The rearrangement uses TRBV6-2 or TRBV6-3 and TRBJ1-1; D is unresolved. Germline CDR1 and CDR2: MNHEY and SVGEGT. The V end lost 5 bases, the J end lost 0 bases, and 13 bases lay between the germline ends. There are 15 residues in the CDR3. The CDR3 is CASSRSITVNTEAFF. The CDR3, as DNA: TGTGCCAGCAGTCGATCCATCACGGTGAACACTGAAGCTTTCTTT.

This clone was found a few times. The chain recombines TRBV7-9 with TRBJ1-2, with 12 bases fitting TRBD1. Losses at the gene ends were 5 bases for V and 7 bases for J; bases not matched to a gene: 8. Looked up from germline, CDR1 is SEHNR and CDR2 is FQNEAQ (reference sequence). This CDR3 contains 15 residues. CDR3 residues: CASSLGQGAHSGYTF. CDR3 sequence (DNA): TGTGCCAGCAGCCTGGGACAGGGGGCCCATAGTGGCTACACCTTC. Complete variable domain (other parts from reference TRBV7-9 and TRBJ1-2): DTGVSQNPRHKITKRGQNVTFRCDPISEHNRLYWYRQTLGQGPEFLTYFQNEAQLEKSRLLSDRFSAERPKGSFSTLEIQRTEQGDSAMYLCASSLGQGAHSGYTFGSGTRLTVV.

This CDR3 reads CASSDYYEQYF. The CDR3 coding sequence is TGTGCCAGCAGCGACTACTACGAGCAGTACTTC. The chain recombines TRBV7-2 with TRBJ2-7; the D gene is possibly TRBD2 (5 bases). V was pared by 5 bases and J by 3 bases, with 5 bases between. The CDR3 spans 11 residues. Per the germline V gene, CDR1 is SGHTA and CDR2 is FQGNSA.

J is TRBJ1-5 and V is TRBV19, with no clear D. Trimming took off 2 bases at V and 6 bases at J, with 5 bases between the two ends. The CDR3 runs 12 residues. CDR1 and CDR2 (germline): LNHDA, SQIVND (reference sequence). The chain's CDR3 is CASSITSQPQHF. In nucleotides, the CDR3 is TGTGCCAGTAGTATAACTTCTCAGCCCCAGCATTTT.

This clone was seen just once. The chain links TRBV3-1 (or the pseudogene TRBV3-2) to TRBJ2-1; possible D gene TRBD2, 6 bases. CDR1 and CDR2 (germline): LGHDT, YNNKEL (reference sequence). This CDR3 region has 14 residues. Trimming left V 4 bases short and J 8 bases short, with 15 bases between. The CDR3 loop reads CASSLRRGSDEQFF. The CDR3 bases are TGTGCCAGCAGCCTCCGGAGGGGATCTGATGAGCAGTTCTTC.

The V call is TRBV27, the J call TRBJ2-3; 7 bases align to TRBD2. The V segment lost 6 bases and the J segment 4 bases; nucleotides outside the gene matches: 10. The CDR3 totals 15 residues. The germline gives CDR1 MNHEY, CDR2 SMNVEV (reference sequence). The CDR3 reads CASRVRGVRADTQYF. CDR3 coding DNA: TGTGCCAGCAGGGTCCGGGGGGTAAGGGCAGATACGCAGTATTTT.

The chain combines TRBV7-2 with TRBJ2-5; D perhaps matches TRBD2 (6 bases). CDR1 is SGHTA and CDR2 is FQGNSA in the germline V gene. V was shortened by 5 bases and J by 5 bases, with 18 bases between the two germline ends. The CDR3 totals 15 residues. This chain's CDR3 is CASSPTLAGRETQYF. CDR3 DNA sequence: TGTGCCAGCAGCCCCACCCTCGCGGGGCGGGAGACCCAGTACTTC.

This clone was found once. This chain uses TRBV12-3 or TRBV12-4 with TRBJ1-1, with D uncertain. The CDR3 runs to 12 residues. With 3 bases removed from V and 7 bases from J, the gap between germline ends came to 9 bases. In DNA, the CDR3 is TGTGCCAGCAGTTTGAACCAGTTTGAAGCTTTCTTT. Its protein is CASSLNQFEAFF.

This clone occurred once. V is TRBV18 and J is TRBJ2-3; 11 bases match TRBD2. CDR1 and CDR2 from the germline V gene are KGHSH and LQKENI. CDR3 size: 15 residues. V shed 8 bases, J shed 5 bases, and the junction held 9 bases outside the gene matches. CDR3 DNA sequence: TGTGCCAGCAGCATAGCGGGAGGGCCCGGAGATACGCAGTATTTT. Translated, it gives CASSIAGGPGDTQYF.

The gene calls are TRBV7-2 and TRBJ1-1; 8 nucleotides align to TRBD1. Looked up from germline, CDR1 is SGHTA and CDR2 is FQGNSA. The V gene end was trimmed by 4 bases and the J gene end by 4 bases; junction bases not matched to a gene: 14. The CDR3 spans 17 residues. The CDR3 is CASSSLSGTGGGTEAFF. DNA for the CDR3: TGTGCCAGCAGCTCCCTATCGGGTACAGGGGGAGGCACTGAAGCTTTCTTT.

The rearrangement uses TRBV5-1 and TRBJ1-1; no firm D call. Trimming removed 2 bases from V and 4 bases from J, with 12 bases in between. Germline V gives CDR1 SGHRS, CDR2 YFSETQ. This CDR3 is 14 amino acids long. The CDR3 loop is CASSFDTGSTEAFF. The DNA for the CDR3 is TGCGCCAGCAGCTTTGATACGGGGTCCACTGAAGCTTTCTTT.

The rearrangement uses TRBV4-3 and TRBJ2-7, with 10 bases lining up with TRBD2. V lost 0 bases to trimming and J lost 4 bases; unmatched junction nucleotides: 9. The V gene's germline CDR1 is LGHNA and CDR2 YSLEER. The CDR3 length is 17 residues. As DNA, the CDR3 is TGCGCCAGCAGCCAAGAATCTCGGCCTAGCGGGGGTTACGAGCAGTACTTC. Amino acid sequence: CASSQESRPSGGYEQYF.

This clone showed up just a few times. V is TRBV4-2 and J is TRBJ2-7; D is undetermined. Trimming removed 0 bases at V and 6 bases at J, with 21 bases between. In germline, CDR1 is LGHNA, CDR2 YNFKEQ. CDR3 length: 17 amino acids. The CDR3 protein is CASSQDNRVGRAFEQYF. The CDR3 DNA sequence: TGTGCCAGCAGCCAAGATAACCGGGTCGGCCGCGCTTTCGAGCAGTACTTC.

The chain combines TRBV15 with TRBJ1-6; D gene unclear. Germline-derived CDR1 and CDR2 are LNHNV and YYDKDF (reference sequence). Trimming cost V 8 bases and J 9 bases, with 11 bases left between them. The CDR3 runs 12 residues. CDR3 nucleotides: TGTGCCACCCAATCTGGGCTTTCACCCCTCCACTTT. This gives the protein CATQSGLSPLHF.

The V and J genes are TRBV7-9 and TRBJ1-4; D possibly corresponds to TRBD1 (5 bases). CDR3 length: 13 residues. Per the germline V gene, CDR1 is SEHNR and CDR2 is FQNEAQ (reference sequence). Trimming left V 7 bases short and J 4 bases short, with 10 bases between. The CDR3 DNA reads TGTGCCAGCACAGACAGTAATAATGAAAAACTGTTTTTT. Translation gives CASTDSNNEKLFF.

V and J are TRBV28 and TRBJ2-1; D not resolved. In germline, CDR1 is MDHEN, CDR2 SYDVKM. The CDR3 length is 14 residues. The ends were cut back, 9 bases at V and 0 bases at J, with 12 bases in the middle. The CDR3 DNA is TGTGCCAGTTGGGCCTCGAGCTCCTACAATGAGCAGTTCTTC. This encodes CASWASSSYNEQFF. Together with reference TRBV28 and TRBJ2-1, the CDR3 gives the full variable domain: DVKVTQSSRYLVKRTGEKVFLECVQDMDHENMFWYRQDPGLGLRLIYFSYDVKMKEKGDIPEGYSVSREKKERFSLILESASTNQTSMYLCASWASSSYNEQFFGPGTRLTVL.